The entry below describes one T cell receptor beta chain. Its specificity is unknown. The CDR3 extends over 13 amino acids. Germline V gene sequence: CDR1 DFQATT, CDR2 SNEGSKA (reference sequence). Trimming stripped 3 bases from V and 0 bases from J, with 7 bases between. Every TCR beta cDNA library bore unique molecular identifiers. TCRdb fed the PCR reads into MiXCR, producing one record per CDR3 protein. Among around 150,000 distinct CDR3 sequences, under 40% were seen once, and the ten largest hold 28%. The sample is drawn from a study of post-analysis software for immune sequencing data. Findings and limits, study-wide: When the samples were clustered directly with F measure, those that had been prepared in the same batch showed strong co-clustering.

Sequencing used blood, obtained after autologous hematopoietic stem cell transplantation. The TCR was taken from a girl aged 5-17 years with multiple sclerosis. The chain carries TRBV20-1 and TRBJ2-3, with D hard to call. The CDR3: CSASGDSTDTQYF. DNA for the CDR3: TGCAGTGCTAGCGGAGATAGCACAGATACGCAGTATTTT.